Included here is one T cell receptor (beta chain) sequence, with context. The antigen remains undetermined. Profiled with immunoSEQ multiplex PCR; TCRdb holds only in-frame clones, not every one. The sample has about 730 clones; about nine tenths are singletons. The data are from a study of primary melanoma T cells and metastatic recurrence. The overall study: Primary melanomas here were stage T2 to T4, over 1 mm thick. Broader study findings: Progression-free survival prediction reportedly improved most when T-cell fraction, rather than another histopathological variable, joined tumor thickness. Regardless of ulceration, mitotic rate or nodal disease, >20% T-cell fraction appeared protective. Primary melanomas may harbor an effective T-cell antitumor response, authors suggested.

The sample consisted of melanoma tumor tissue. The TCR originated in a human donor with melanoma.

CDR3 loop: CASGGIRGAGTEAFF. As DNA, the CDR3 is TGTGCCAGCGGAGGAATTAGGGGGGCGGGCACTGAAGCTTTCTTT. The genes are TRBV6-8 and TRBJ1-1, with TRBD1 as a possible D gene (6 bases). Germline assignment: CDR1 MNHGY and CDR2 SAAAGT. The V and J ends lost 8 bases and 4 bases respectively, with 20 bases between them. This CDR3 has 15 amino acids.